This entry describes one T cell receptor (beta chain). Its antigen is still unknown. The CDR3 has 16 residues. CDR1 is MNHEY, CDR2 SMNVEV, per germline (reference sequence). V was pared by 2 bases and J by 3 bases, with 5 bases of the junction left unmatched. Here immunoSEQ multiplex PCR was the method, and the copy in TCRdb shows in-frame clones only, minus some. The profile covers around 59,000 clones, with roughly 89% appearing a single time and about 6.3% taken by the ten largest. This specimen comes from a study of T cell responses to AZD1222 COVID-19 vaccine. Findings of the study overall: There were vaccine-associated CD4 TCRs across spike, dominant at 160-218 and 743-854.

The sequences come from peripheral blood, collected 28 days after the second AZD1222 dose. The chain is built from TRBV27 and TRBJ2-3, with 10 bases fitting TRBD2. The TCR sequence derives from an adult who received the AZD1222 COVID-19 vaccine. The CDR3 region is CASSLPRAGGTDTQYF. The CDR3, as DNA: TGTGCCAGCAGTTTACCTCGAGCGGGGGGGACAGATACGCAGTATTTT.